This T cell receptor beta chain originates from a study of shared clonotypes between healthy human individuals. Study conclusions and caveats: Only blood was sampled; tissue repertoires likely differ.

Generated by immunoSEQ multiplex PCR, the TCRdb table keeps only in-frame clones and is missing some. Of about 680,000 clones in the sample, about 92% were seen once. As defined, naive CD8 cells were CD45RO-negative and positively selected for CCR7, with terminally differentiated effector memory CD45RA+ cells excluded. CDR3 size: 16 residues. Trimming removed 6 bases from V and 4 bases from J; junction bases left unmatched: 5. Per germline, CDR1 MDHEN and CDR2 SYDVKM. As for this clone: What it recognizes is unknown.

The chain carries TRBV28 and TRBJ2-3; 15 positions match TRBD2. The source is a man younger than 40 in good health. Sequencing input: naive CD8+ T cells sorted from blood. The CDR3 DNA follows: TGTGCCAGCAGCCGGACTAGCGGGAGGGATGCAGATACGCAGTATTTT. It translates to CASSRTSGRDADTQYF.